These 28 T cell receptor beta chains originate from one sample sequenced in a study of blood T cell repertoires in COVID-19. TCRdb keeps only in-frame clones here, not all; method: immunoSEQ multiplex PCR. The sample yields approximately 70,000 clones, roughly 83% seen once. Sample: peripheral blood. The origin of the receptors is a man at least 80 years old with active or convalescent COVID-19.

The chain has TRBV6-6 and TRBJ2-7, with 7 positions matching TRBD1. CDR1 and CDR2 from the germline V gene are MNHNY and SVGAGI (reference sequence). Losses at the gene ends were 4 bases for V and 5 bases for J; bases not matched to a gene: 8. The CDR3 contains 14 residues. The CDR3 here is CASSSTGTVDEQYF. CDR3 nucleotide sequence: TGTGCCAGCAGTTCCACCGGGACAGTCGACGAGCAGTACTTC.

The chain is built from TRBV2 and TRBJ1-6; weak D call: TRBD1 (5 bases). Between the trimmed V and J ends, which lost 1 base and 9 bases, there was a span of 13 bases. Germline CDR1 is SNHLY and CDR2 is FYNNEI. The CDR3 sequence is 15 residues long. The CDR3 here is CASSEDRGKGSPLHF. In nucleotides, the CDR3 is TGTGCCAGCAGTGAAGATAGGGGTAAGGGTTCACCCCTCCACTTT.

The chain uses TRBV12-3 or TRBV12-4 and TRBJ2-7; D gene uncertain. Trimming cost V 3 bases and J 2 bases, with 8 bases left between them. CDR3 length: 13 residues. CDR3 DNA: TGTGCCAGCAGTTTGAGTCCTACCTACGAGCAGTACTTC. Translated, it gives CASSLSPTYEQYF.

The rearrangement links TRBV6-5 to TRBJ1-2, with a possible D match to TRBD1 (6 bases). The length of the CDR3 is 15 residues. CDR1 and CDR2 from the germline V gene are MNHEY and SVGAGI. The V gene lost 2 bases and the J gene lost 5 bases, with 15 bases spanning the gap. The CDR3 sequence: CASSYEGSRGYGYTF. CDR3 nucleotide sequence: TGTGCCAGCAGTTACGAGGGAAGCAGGGGATATGGCTACACCTTC.

The chain has TRBV12-3 or TRBV12-4 and TRBJ1-1; 7 bases are a match to TRBD1. The CDR3 loop spans 13 amino acids. V lost 6 bases to trimming and J lost 6 bases; unmatched junction nucleotides: 7. CDR3 DNA sequence: TGTGCCAGCAGCCGACAGGGTTTCTCTGAAGCTTTCTTT. Translated, it gives CASSRQGFSEAFF.

The J gene is TRBJ2-2, the V gene TRBV7-9; D is undetermined. There are 14 residues in the CDR3. Germline CDR1 SEHNR, CDR2 FQNEAQ (reference sequence). Trimming took off 2 bases at V and 5 bases at J, with 9 bases between the two ends. CDR3 sequence (DNA): TGTGCCAGCAGCTTACTTCAGGCAACCGGGGAGCTGTTTTTT. Translating gives CASSLLQATGELFF.

The chain joins TRBV18 to TRBJ2-6; 8 bases agree with TRBD1. The germline V gene has CDR1 KGHSH and CDR2 LQKENI. V was pared by 1 base and J by 4 bases, with 6 bases of the junction left unmatched. The CDR3 contains 17 residues. The CDR3 reads CASSPRQGAYGANVLTF. The CDR3 DNA follows: TGTGCCAGCTCACCACGGCAGGGGGCGTACGGGGCCAACGTCCTGACTTTC.

The V gene is TRBV14, the J gene TRBJ1-2, with a possible D match to TRBD1 (5 bases). V lost 2 bases and J 5 bases, leaving 6 bases between the germline ends. Germline CDR1 is SGHDN and CDR2 is FVKESK. This CDR3 contains 12 residues. The CDR3 sequence is CASSQQGYGYTF. DNA of the CDR3: TGTGCCAGCAGCCAACAGGGTTATGGCTACACCTTC.

The V and J genes are TRBV28 and TRBJ2-2; 7 bases match TRBD1. This CDR3 spans 17 amino acids. V shed 3 bases and J 2 bases; nucleotides not matched to a gene: 9. CDR1 is MDHEN, CDR2 SYDVKM, per germline. The CDR3 loop is CASSFPAGTVNTGELFF. Here the CDR3 DNA reads TGTGCCAGCAGTTTCCCAGCCGGGACAGTTAACACCGGGGAGCTGTTTTTT.

The chain uses TRBV28 and TRBJ2-1; D is possibly TRBD2 (6 bases). This CDR3 has 16 amino acids. CDR1 and CDR2 from the germline V gene are MDHEN and SYDVKM. Trimming removed 4 bases at V and 7 bases at J, with 20 bases between. This chain's CDR3 is CASSSPRSPGGNEQFF. CDR3 DNA sequence: TGTGCCAGCAGTTCCCCCAGATCCCCTGGGGGGAATGAGCAGTTCTTC.

V is TRBV11-2 and J is TRBJ1-2; no clear D gene. Germline-derived CDR1 and CDR2 are SGHAT and FQNNGV. The CDR3 runs to 16 residues. V lost 5 bases, J lost 0 bases, and 16 bases lay in between. The CDR3: CASSLIQAGSNYGYTF. The CDR3 DNA is TGTGCCAGCAGCCTAATCCAAGCAGGCTCTAACTATGGCTACACCTTC.

The rearrangement links TRBV4-1 to TRBJ2-7; TRBD2 matches 8 bases. J was trimmed by 2 bases and V by 4 bases; bases with no gene match: 7. Per the germline V gene, CDR1 is MGHRA and CDR2 is YSYEKL. This CDR3 has 15 residues. CDR3 DNA: TGCGCCAGCAGCCCGGAGGCGGGGGGACCCTACGAGCAGTACTTC. Residues: CASSPEAGGPYEQYF.

The rearrangement joins TRBV30 to TRBJ1-2; 8 positions agree with TRBD1. The CDR3 has 14 residues. With V trimmed by 0 bases and J by 7 bases, 7 bases remained unmatched. CDR1 is GTSNPN and CDR2 is SVGIG in the germline V gene (reference sequence). The CDR3 reads CAWSVQGAGGGYTF. The CDR3 coding sequence is TGTGCCTGGAGTGTTCAGGGGGCTGGGGGTGGCTACACCTTC.

The chain combines TRBV30 with TRBJ2-1; TRBD2 aligns across 9 bases. The germline gives CDR1 GTSNPN, CDR2 SVGIG (reference sequence). Trimming took 0 bases from V and 6 from J; bases not matched to a gene: 6. The CDR3 consists of 15 residues. Here the CDR3 reads CAWSVPSGGTNEQFF. The DNA for the CDR3 is TGTGCCTGGAGTGTACCCAGCGGGGGGACCAATGAGCAGTTCTTC.

There are a few counts of this clone. The chain combines TRBV10-3 with TRBJ2-3, with TRBD2 identical over 7 bases. With 4 bases clipped from V and 3 bases from J, the junction kept 1 base outside the gene matches. The CDR3 covers 13 residues. CDR1 is ENHRY and CDR2 is SYGVKD in the germline V gene. The CDR3 nucleotides read TGTGCCATCAGTGGGGGGGGGACAGATACGCAGTATTTT. This sequence encodes CAISGGGTDTQYF.

The gene calls are TRBV5-5 and TRBJ2-7; 14 nucleotides agree with TRBD2. After removal of 2 bases from V and 2 bases from J, the junction contained 6 bases not matched to a gene. Germline V gives CDR1 SGHKS, CDR2 YYEKEE (reference sequence). The CDR3 consists of 17 residues. Written as DNA, the CDR3 is TGTGCCAGCAGCTTAAGGGGGACTAGCGGGAGCCCCTACGAGCAGTACTTC. This codes for CASSLRGTSGSPYEQYF. Complete variable domain (other parts from reference TRBV5-5 and TRBJ2-7): DAGVTQSPTHLIKTRGQQVTLRCSPISGHKSVSWYQQVLGQGPQFIFQYYEKEERGRGNFPDRFSARQFPNYSSELNVNALLLGDSALYLCASSLRGTSGSPYEQYFGPGTRLTVT.

The V gene is TRBV7-2, the J gene TRBJ2-7, with no clear D. With 1 base removed from V and 3 bases from J, the gap between germline ends came to 13 bases. The CDR3 covers 15 residues. Germline CDR1 reads SGHTA; CDR2 reads FQGNSA. CDR3 in amino acids: CASSLVGGSVYEQYF. In nucleotides, the CDR3 is TGTGCCAGCAGCTTAGTAGGCGGCAGCGTCTACGAGCAGTACTTC.

The rearrangement links TRBV6-5 to TRBJ2-5, with 12 bases identical to TRBD1. The V and J ends lost 3 bases and 5 bases, in that order; junction bases with no gene match: 4. CDR1 and CDR2 (germline): MNHEY, SVGAGI. The CDR3 runs to 15 residues. Written as DNA, the CDR3 is TGTGCCAGCAGTTATGGGACAGGGGGCAGGGAGACCCAGTACTTC. This sequence encodes CASSYGTGGRETQYF.

V and J are TRBV6-5 and TRBJ2-5; weak D call: TRBD2 (6 bases). The CDR3 contains 14 residues. Germline V gene lookup returns CDR1 MNHEY and CDR2 SVGAGI. V was pared by 11 bases and J by 7 bases, with 23 bases between. For the CDR3, the DNA is TGTGCCGGTCGAGGGACTGAGGGGTTTAGGACCCAGTACTTC. As protein: CAGRGTEGFRTQYF.

V gene TRBV29-1 combines with J gene TRBJ2-7, with TRBD1 matching 8 bases. With V trimmed by 4 bases and J by 6 bases, 11 bases remained unmatched. Looked up from germline, CDR1 is SQVTM and CDR2 is ANQGSEA. This CDR3 has 14 amino acids. DNA of the CDR3: TGCAGCGTTGCCAGACAGGGGACCGCGGCCGAGCAGTACTTC. Its translation is CSVARQGTAAEQYF.

Remarks on this clone: This specimen includes other DNA sequences encoding the same CDR3. The chain couples TRBV5-4 to TRBJ1-2; D remains unclear. The V end lost 0 bases, the J end lost 4 bases, and 7 bases lay between the germline ends. CDR1 and CDR2 from the germline V gene are SGHNT and YYREEE (reference sequence). The CDR3 spans 13 residues. This chain's CDR3 is CASSLAGTYGYTF. The CDR3 DNA is TGTGCCAGCAGCTTGGCAGGCACCTATGGCTACACCTTC. The full variable domain, rest sourced from reference TRBV5-4 and TRBJ1-2, is ETGVTQSPTHLIKTRGQQVTLRCSSQSGHNTVSWYQQALGQGPQFIFQYYREEENGRGNFPPRFSGLQFPNYSSELNVNALELDDSALYLCASSLAGTYGYTFGSGTRLTVV.

The chain has TRBV15 and TRBJ2-2, with D uncertain. Deletions cut 1 base from V and 5 bases from J, with 8 bases between. The CDR3 has 14 amino acids. Germline CDR1 and CDR2: LNHNV and YYDKDF (reference sequence). The CDR3 protein is CATSRAEETGELFF. The CDR3 DNA is TGTGCCACCAGCAGAGCAGAGGAGACCGGGGAGCTGTTTTTT.

The chain recombines TRBV6-5 with TRBJ1-1, with a tentative D call TRBD1 (6 bases). The germline V gene has CDR1 MNHEY and CDR2 SVGAGI. CDR3 size: 12 residues. The germline V and J ends were trimmed by 6 bases and 3 bases, with 8 bases remaining between them. The CDR3 DNA is TGTGCCAGCAGCGGACAGTACACTGAAGCTTTCTTT. Translation gives CASSGQYTEAFF.

V usage is TRBV5-1 and J usage is TRBJ2-7; perhaps TRBD1 as D (6 bases). Germline V lookup: CDR1 SGHRS, CDR2 YFSETQ. The CDR3 totals 16 residues. Trimming pared 0 bases from V and 1 base from J, leaving 14 bases between. This chain's CDR3 is CASSLGGSQGSYEQYF. CDR3 coding DNA: TGCGCCAGCAGCTTGGGGGGTTCACAGGGATCCTACGAGCAGTACTTC. Supplemented by reference TRBV5-1 and TRBJ2-7, the full variable domain reads KAGVTQTPRYLIKTRGQQVTLSCSPISGHRSVSWYQQTPGQGLQFLFEYFSETQRNKGNFPGRFSGRQFSNSRSEMNVSTLELGDSALYLCASSLGGSQGSYEQYFGPGTRLTVT.

The chain links TRBV11-2 to TRBJ1-2, with D tentatively TRBD1 (5 bases). CDR1 and CDR2 (germline): SGHAT, FQNNGV. Between the trimmed V and J ends, which lost 5 bases and 5 bases, there was a span of 9 bases. This CDR3 region has 12 residues. This CDR3 is CASSRSGYGYTF. The CDR3 bases are TGTGCCAGCAGCAGATCAGGGTATGGCTACACCTTC.

The chain joins TRBV28 to TRBJ1-5, with 9 bases identical to TRBD1. The CDR3 is 18 residues long. With V trimmed by 2 bases and J by 5 bases, 13 bases remained unmatched. Germline CDR1 reads MDHEN; CDR2 reads SYDVKM. The CDR3 region has the DNA TGTGCCAGCAGTTTACCTTTTACCGGGACAGGGCTTCATCAGCCCCAGCATTTT. Translation gives CASSLPFTGTGLHQPQHF.

The CDR3 here is CASSLPGQGNTIYF. The CDR3 nucleotides are TGTGCCAGCAGCTTGCCCGGACAGGGAAACACCATATATTTT. V gene TRBV5-6 combines with J gene TRBJ1-3; TRBD1 is a possible D gene (6 bases). The germline V gene has CDR1 SGHDT and CDR2 YYEEEE. The CDR3 is made up of 14 amino acids. The V and J ends lost 1 base and 4 bases respectively, with 9 bases between them.

The gene calls are TRBV3-1 (or the pseudogene TRBV3-2) and TRBJ2-7; a weak D match, TRBD2 (5 bases). Germline values: CDR1 LGHDT, CDR2 YNNKEL (reference sequence). Trimming cost V 1 base and J 3 bases, with 7 bases left between them. The CDR3 is 13 residues long. The CDR3: CASSQVEGYEQYF. The CDR3 nucleotides read TGTGCCAGCAGCCAAGTTGAGGGCTACGAGCAGTACTTC.